The clone carrying this TCR beta chain appeared many times. Trimming took 2 bases from V and 0 from J, leaving 4 bases between them. Germline V CDR1 and CDR2: SGHTA, FQGNSA. The CDR3 length is 14 residues. The source of the sample is a study of read filtering for tumor transcriptome and immune sequencing. This library used about 400 ng RNA and molecular barcoded adaptors spanning alpha/delta and beta/gamma chains. In TCRdb, the reads were re-called with MiXCR into one record per CDR3 protein. The sample consists of fewer than 150,000 distinct CDR3 sequences, 10% to 15% of them appearing once. Sequencing was performed on a population of CD138-negative cells sorted from bone marrow. The chain carries TRBV7-2 and TRBJ2-2; D remains ambiguous. This receptor was taken from a donor over 35 with multiple myeloma. The CDR3 spells CASSLRSNTGELFF. CDR3 DNA sequence: TGTGCCAGCAGCTTACGATCGAACACCGGGGAGCTGTTTTTT. Drawing the rest from reference TRBV7-2 and TRBJ2-2, the complete variable domain is GAGVSQSPSNKVTEKGKDVELRCDPISGHTALYWYRQSLGQGLEFLIYFQGNSAPDKSGLPSDRFSAERTGGSVSTLTIQRTQQEDSAVYLCASSLRSNTGELFFGEGSRLTVL.